This T cell receptor beta chain comes out of a study of cytomegalovirus exposure and HLA in healthy donors. Study-wide results and caveats: A few CMV-associated chains were confirmed in vitro to be specific for CMV antigens. Segments of the TCR beta V type were, in most cases, productive about 87% or about 30% of the time in an earlier analysis. On later analysis, the bulk of CMV-associated TCR beta chains appeared to be HLA-restricted.

This clone was picked up one time. Its antigen remains unknown. There were likely unrecorded immune exposures, though donors were nominally healthy when sampled. With 5 bases clipped from V and 8 bases from J, the junction kept 8 bases outside the gene matches. Germline CDR1 reads MNHNS; CDR2 reads SASEGT. The length of the CDR3 is 13 residues. PCR amplification relied on 60 Vbeta primers (plus 13 Jbeta primers). TCRdb's copy holds only in-frame clones and misses some; the assay was immunoSEQ multiplex PCR. Of 35,000 to 50,000 clones in the sample, 60% to 85% are singletons; the top ten hold roughly 1.4%.

The V gene is TRBV6-1, the J gene TRBJ1-1; TRBD1 agrees at 7 bases. The sequence derives from a man aged 25-40 years in good health and CMV-seronegative. The specimen was PBMCs. The CDR3 is CASSMIYRGEAFF. CDR3 DNA sequence: TGTGCCAGCAGTATGATATACAGGGGAGAAGCTTTCTTT.